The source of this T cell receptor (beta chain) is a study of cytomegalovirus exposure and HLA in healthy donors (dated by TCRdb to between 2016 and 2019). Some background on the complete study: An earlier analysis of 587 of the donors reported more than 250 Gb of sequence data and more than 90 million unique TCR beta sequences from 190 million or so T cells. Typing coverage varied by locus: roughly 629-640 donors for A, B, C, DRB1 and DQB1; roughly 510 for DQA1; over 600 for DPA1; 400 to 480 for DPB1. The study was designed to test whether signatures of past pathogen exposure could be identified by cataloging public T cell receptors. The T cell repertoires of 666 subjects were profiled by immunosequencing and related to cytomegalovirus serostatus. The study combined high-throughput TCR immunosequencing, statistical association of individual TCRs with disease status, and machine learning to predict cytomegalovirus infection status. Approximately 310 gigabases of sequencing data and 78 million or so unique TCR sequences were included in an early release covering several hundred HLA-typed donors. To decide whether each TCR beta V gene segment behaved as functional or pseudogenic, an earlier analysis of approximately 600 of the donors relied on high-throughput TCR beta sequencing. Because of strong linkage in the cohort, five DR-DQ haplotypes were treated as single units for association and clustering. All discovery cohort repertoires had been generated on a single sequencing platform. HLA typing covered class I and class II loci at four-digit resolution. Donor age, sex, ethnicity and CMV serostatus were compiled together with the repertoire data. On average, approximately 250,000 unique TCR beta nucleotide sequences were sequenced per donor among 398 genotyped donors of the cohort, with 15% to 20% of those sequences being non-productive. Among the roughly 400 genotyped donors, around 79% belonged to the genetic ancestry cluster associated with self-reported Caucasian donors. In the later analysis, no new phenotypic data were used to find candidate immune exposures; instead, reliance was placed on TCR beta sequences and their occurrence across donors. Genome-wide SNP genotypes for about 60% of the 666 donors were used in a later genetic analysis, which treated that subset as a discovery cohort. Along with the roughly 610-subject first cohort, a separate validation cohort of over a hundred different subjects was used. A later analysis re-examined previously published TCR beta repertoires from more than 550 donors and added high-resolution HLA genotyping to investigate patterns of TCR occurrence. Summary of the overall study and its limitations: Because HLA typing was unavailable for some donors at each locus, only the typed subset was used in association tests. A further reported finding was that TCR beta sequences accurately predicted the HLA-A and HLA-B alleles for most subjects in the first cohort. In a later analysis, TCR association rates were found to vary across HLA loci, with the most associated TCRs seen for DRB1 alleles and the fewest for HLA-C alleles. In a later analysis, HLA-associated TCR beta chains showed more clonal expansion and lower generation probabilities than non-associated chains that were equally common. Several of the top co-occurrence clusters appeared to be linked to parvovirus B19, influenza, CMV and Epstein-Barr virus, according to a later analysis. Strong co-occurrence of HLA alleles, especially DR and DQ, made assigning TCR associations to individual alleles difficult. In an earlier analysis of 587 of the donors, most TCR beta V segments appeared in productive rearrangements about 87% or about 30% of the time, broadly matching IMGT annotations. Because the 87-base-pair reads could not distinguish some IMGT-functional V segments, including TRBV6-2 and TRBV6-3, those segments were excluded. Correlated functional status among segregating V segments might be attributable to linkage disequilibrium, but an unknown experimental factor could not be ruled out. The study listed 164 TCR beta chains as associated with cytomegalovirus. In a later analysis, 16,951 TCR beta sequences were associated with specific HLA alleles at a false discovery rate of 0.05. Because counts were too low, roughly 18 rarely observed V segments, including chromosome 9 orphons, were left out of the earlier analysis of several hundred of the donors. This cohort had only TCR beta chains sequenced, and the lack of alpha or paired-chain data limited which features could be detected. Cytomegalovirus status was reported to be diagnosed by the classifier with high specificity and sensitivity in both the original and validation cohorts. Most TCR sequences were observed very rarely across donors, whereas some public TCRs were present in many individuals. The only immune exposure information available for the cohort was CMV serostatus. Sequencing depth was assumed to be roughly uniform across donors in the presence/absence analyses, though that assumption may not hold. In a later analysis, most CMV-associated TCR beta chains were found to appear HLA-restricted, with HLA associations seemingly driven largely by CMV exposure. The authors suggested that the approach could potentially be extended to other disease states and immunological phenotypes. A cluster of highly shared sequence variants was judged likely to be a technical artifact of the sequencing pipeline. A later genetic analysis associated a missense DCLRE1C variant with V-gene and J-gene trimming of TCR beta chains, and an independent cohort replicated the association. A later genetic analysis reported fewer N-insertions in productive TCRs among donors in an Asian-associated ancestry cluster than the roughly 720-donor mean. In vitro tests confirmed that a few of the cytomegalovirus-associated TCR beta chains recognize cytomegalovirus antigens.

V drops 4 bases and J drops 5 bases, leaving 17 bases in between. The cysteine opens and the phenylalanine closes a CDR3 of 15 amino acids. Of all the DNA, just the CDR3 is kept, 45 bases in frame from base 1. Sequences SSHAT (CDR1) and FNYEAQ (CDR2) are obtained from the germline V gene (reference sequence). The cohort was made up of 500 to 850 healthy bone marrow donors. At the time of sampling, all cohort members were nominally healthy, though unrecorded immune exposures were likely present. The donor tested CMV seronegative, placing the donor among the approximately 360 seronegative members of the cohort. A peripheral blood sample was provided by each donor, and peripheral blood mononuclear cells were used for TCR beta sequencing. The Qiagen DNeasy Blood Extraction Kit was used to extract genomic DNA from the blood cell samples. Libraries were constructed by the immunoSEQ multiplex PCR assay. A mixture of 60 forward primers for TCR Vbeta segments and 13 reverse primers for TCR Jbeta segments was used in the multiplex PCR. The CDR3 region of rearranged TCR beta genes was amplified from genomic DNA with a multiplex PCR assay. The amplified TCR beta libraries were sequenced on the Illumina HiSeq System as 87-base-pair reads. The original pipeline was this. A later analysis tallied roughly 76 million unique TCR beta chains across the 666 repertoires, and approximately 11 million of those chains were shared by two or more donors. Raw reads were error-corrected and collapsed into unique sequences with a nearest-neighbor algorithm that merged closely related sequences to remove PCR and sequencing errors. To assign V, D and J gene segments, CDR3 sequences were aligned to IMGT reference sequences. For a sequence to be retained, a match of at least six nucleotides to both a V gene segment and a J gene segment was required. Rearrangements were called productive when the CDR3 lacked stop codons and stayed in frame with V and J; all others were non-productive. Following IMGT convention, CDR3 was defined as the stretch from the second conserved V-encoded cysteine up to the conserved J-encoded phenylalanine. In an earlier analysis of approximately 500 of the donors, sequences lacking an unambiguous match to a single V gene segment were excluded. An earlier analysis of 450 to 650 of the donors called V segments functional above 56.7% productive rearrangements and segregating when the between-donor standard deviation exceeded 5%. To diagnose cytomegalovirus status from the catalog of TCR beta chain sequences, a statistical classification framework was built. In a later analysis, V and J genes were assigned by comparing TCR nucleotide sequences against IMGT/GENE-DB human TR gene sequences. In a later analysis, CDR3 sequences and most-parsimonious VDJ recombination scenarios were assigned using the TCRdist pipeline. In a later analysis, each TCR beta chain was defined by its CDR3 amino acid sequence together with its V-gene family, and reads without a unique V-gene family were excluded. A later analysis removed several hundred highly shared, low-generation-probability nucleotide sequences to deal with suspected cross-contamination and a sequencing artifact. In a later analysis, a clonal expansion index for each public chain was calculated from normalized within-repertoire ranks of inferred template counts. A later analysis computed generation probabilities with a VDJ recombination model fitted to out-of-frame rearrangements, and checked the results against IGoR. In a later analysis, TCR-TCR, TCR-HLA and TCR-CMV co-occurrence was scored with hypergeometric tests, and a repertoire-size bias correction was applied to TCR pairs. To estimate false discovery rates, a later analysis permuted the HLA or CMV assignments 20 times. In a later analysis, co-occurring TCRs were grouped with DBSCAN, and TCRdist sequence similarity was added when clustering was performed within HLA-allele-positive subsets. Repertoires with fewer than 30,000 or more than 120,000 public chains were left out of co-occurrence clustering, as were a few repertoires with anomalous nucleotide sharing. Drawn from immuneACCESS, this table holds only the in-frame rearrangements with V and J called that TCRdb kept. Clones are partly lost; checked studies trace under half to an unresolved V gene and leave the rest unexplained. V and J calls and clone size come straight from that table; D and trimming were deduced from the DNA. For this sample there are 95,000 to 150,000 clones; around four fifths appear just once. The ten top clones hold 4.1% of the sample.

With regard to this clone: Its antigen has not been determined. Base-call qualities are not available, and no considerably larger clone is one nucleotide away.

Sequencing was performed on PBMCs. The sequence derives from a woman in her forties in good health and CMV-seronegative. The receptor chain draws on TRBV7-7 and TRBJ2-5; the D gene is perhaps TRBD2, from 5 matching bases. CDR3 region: CASSSKPGFRETQYF. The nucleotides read TGTGCCAGCAGCTCCAAACCGGGGTTTCGGGAGACCCAGTACTTC.